This T cell receptor (beta chain) was profiled in a study of T cell repertoires in cytomegalovirus infection (dated 2019 in TCRdb). Describing the broader study: Because public TCR beta signatures pointed to carriage of CMV infection together with the matching HLA type, the HLA type of each donor mattered for the analysis.

The reads were generated on an Illumina HiSeq 1500. TCRdb cleaned the public reads at Q25 with fastp, built clones with MiXCR and kept in-frame beta chains. Merged by CDR3 protein, the rows form single entries marked with the most common genes and DNA. In all, the sample holds a few hundred thousand distinct CDR3 sequences, and approximately 26% of those were seen once. The ten largest clones capture under 15% of the sample. General study outcomes and caveats: The ex vivo response was dominated by HLA-C-restricted CMV-specific TCR beta clonotypes, and the single most frequent clonotype in two of eight donors was supplied by these HLA-C-restricted clonotypes. Cumulative frequency of public TCR beta family members discriminated carriers of CMV infection plus the relevant HLA type in this cohort and an independent 352-donor cohort.

For this clonotype: Which antigen it targets is not known. Within one base of it there is no much larger clone, and no base qualities were kept.

The CDR3, from cysteine to phenylalanine, totals 17 residues. Here the CDR3 DNA is all that survives: 51 bases in frame from base 1. Based on the germline V gene, the CDR1 and CDR2 sequences are MRHNA and SNTAGT. V trim: 2 bases; J trim: 0 bases; unmatched bases: 2. This TCR was recovered from a human donor in good health (CMV status not recorded). Some clones in this sample may be carry-over from other donors' samples. The sequence links TRBV6-4 to TRBJ2-6, with 9 bases aligning to TRBD2. Source material: PBMCs. This receptor has the CDR3 CASSDEAGGSGANVLTF. The nucleotide sequence reads as follows: TGTGCCAGCAGTGACGAAGCGGGAGGCTCTGGGGCCAACGTCCTGACTTTC.